The next 19 T cell receptor beta chains were all read from a single sample in a study of OX40 agonist ivuxolimab in advanced cancers. Library method: the immunoSEQ multiplex PCR assay. This immuneACCESS table, as held by TCRdb, lists in-frame sequences with V and J called but not all clones. Of the missing ones, under half trace to an unresolved V gene in checked studies; the others have no known cause. The sample profile shows 100,000 to 130,000 clones; approximately 90% of them were found once. The ten biggest clones cover roughly 0.66% of the sample. Material: CD4+ or CD8+ T cells sorted from blood, obtained in a trial of the OX40 agonist ivuxolimab. These receptors all stem from an adult with an advanced solid tumor such as melanoma, head and neck, liver or kidney cancer.

This rearrangement joins TRBV11-3 to TRBJ2-7, with TRBD2 identical over 13 bases. Germline V gives CDR1 SGHNT, CDR2 YENEEA. The CDR3 is made up of 17 amino acids. The J segment lost 9 bases and the V segment lost 5 bases, leaving 16 bases of the junction unmatched. CDR3 nucleotides: TGTGCCAGCAGCCCTGCGACTAGCGGGGGGATCGGTTTTGGGCAGTACTTC. Residues: CASSPATSGGIGFGQYF.

This clone was observed once. Other DNA variants within this sample encode the same CDR3. The genes are TRBV7-3 and TRBJ2-2; D is undetermined. The CDR3 is made up of 13 amino acids. Trimming took 0 bases from V and 4 from J, leaving 3 bases between them. Looked up from germline, CDR1 is SGHTA and CDR2 is FQGTGA. The CDR3 loop is CASSLTSTGELFF. In nucleotides, the CDR3 is TGTGCCAGCAGCTTAACGAGCACCGGGGAGCTGTTTTTT.

The rearrangement joins TRBV6-1 to TRBJ1-5; weak D call: TRBD1 (5 bases). CDR1 and CDR2 (germline): MNHNS, SASEGT. The CDR3 spans 18 residues. Trimming cost V 1 base and J 4 bases, with 20 bases left between them. CDR3 coding DNA: TGTGCCAGCAGTGAAGGGCCGGGACGGCTAGGGGAAAATCAGCCCCAGCATTTT. It encodes CASSEGPGRLGENQPQHF.

A single count supports this clone. V and J are TRBV2 and TRBJ1-1; 8 bases are a match to TRBD1. The CDR3 is 13 residues long. CDR1 is SNHLY and CDR2 is FYNNEI in the germline V gene. Trimming took 7 bases from V and 5 from J; bases not matched to a gene: 6. The CDR3 DNA reads as TGTGCCAGCAATTCTGACAGGGGTACTGAAGCTTTCTTT. Translating gives CASNSDRGTEAFF.

For this clone: An end of the junction does not agree with germline; a read error may underlie this. The chain recombines TRBV7-7 with TRBJ2-5; D uncertain. The CDR3 sequence is 14 residues long. Per the germline V gene, CDR1 is SSHAT and CDR2 is FNYEAQ (reference sequence). The CDR3 DNA sequence: TGTGCTAGCAGCTTAGTAGGTGAACAAGAGACCCAGTACTTC. This sequence encodes CASSLVGEQETQYF.

The CDR3 bases are TGTGCCAGCTCAGCTACGAGAGGGAACGAGACCCAGTACTTC. This encodes CASSATRGNETQYF. The gene calls are TRBV18 and TRBJ2-5, with D possibly matching TRBD2 (5 bases). The germline V and J ends were trimmed by 5 bases and 5 bases, with 15 bases remaining between them. Germline V gene data show CDR1 as KGHSH and CDR2 as LQKENI. The CDR3 covers 14 residues.

This chain links TRBV19 with TRBJ2-4; 11 bases are shared with TRBD1. J lost 1 base, V lost 5 bases, and 4 bases had no gene match. Germline V gene data show CDR1 as LNHDA and CDR2 as SQIVND (reference sequence). This CDR3 contains 16 residues. The CDR3, as DNA: TGTGCCAGTAGTGGGACAGGGGGGAGGGCCAAAAACATTCAGTACTTC. Translated: CASSGTGGRAKNIQYF.

This chain uses TRBV7-8 with TRBJ2-5, with D uncertain. The J call may be incorrect, as the DNA end agrees better with TRBJ2-7. The germline V gene has CDR1 SGHVS and CDR2 FQNEAQ. The CDR3 runs 15 residues. The CDR3: CASSREGPAHYEQYF. The CDR3 DNA reads as TGTGCCAGCAGCAGAGAAGGTCCAGCCCACTACGAGCAGTACTTC.

The chain joins TRBV10-3 to TRBJ1-2; D is ambiguous. CDR3 length: 15 residues. Germline-derived CDR1 and CDR2 are ENHRY and SYGVKD. V lost 3 bases and J 0 bases, leaving 11 bases between the germline ends. Here the CDR3 DNA reads TGTGCCATCAGTGACAGCGGTCTACCTAACTATGGCTACACCTTC. Its translation is CAISDSGLPNYGYTF.

This rearrangement joins TRBV18 to TRBJ1-5, with D possibly matching TRBD1 (6 bases). From germline, CDR1 is KGHSH and CDR2 LQKENI. CDR3 length: 16 residues. Trimming stripped 6 bases from V and 7 bases from J, with 22 bases between. The CDR3 loop is CASSENAGTLRQPQHF. CDR3 coding DNA: TGTGCCAGCTCTGAAAATGCCGGGACACTGAGGCAGCCCCAGCATTTT.

The V gene is TRBV10-1, the J gene TRBJ2-1; 15 bases agree with TRBD2. This CDR3 is built from 15 residues. Germline loops: CDR1 WNHNN, CDR2 SYGVQD (reference sequence). V gave up 5 bases and J gave up 9 bases; unmatched junction bases: 5. The CDR3 loop is CASSRGTSGRFEQFF. CDR3 nucleotides: TGCGCCAGCAGTCGTGGGACTAGCGGGAGGTTTGAGCAGTTCTTC.

This chain joins TRBV19 and TRBJ2-3; D remains ambiguous. The germline CDR1 and CDR2 sequences are LNHDA and SQIVND (reference sequence). This CDR3 region has 14 residues. Trimming cost V 1 base and J 1 base, with 6 bases left between them. CDR3 in amino acids: CASSIGPGTDTQYF. The CDR3 nucleotides read TGTGCCAGTAGTATAGGGCCAGGCACAGATACGCAGTATTTT.

This rearrangement joins TRBV6-6 to TRBJ1-1; D may be TRBD1 (6 bases). V shed 9 bases and J shed 4 bases, with 21 bases lying between them. Germline V lookup: CDR1 MNHNY, CDR2 SVGAGI (reference sequence). The CDR3 covers 15 residues. For the CDR3, the DNA is TGTGCCAGTTGTCCCCCAGGCAGAGGGGGCACTGAAGCTTTCTTT. It yields the protein CASCPPGRGGTEAFF.

The CDR3 is CASSSRDNMDTEAFF. The CDR3 region has the DNA TGTGCCAGCAGCTCCCGGGACAACATGGACACTGAAGCTTTCTTT. This chain connects TRBV7-9 to TRBJ1-1, with a weak D call TRBD1 (6 bases). This CDR3 spans 15 amino acids. CDR1 and CDR2 from the germline V gene are SEHNR and FQNEAQ (reference sequence). The V end lost 4 bases, the J end lost 3 bases, and 15 bases lay between the germline ends. Combining the CDR3 with reference TRBV7-9 and TRBJ1-1 gives the whole variable domain DTGVSQNPRHKITKRGQNVTFRCDPISEHNRLYWYRQTLGQGPEFLTYFQNEAQLEKSRLLSDRFSAERPKGSFSTLEIQRTEQGDSAMYLCASSSRDNMDTEAFFGQGTRLTVV.

The chain recombines TRBV5-8 with TRBJ1-1; 7 positions agree with TRBD1. The CDR3 totals 15 residues. The trim removed 2 bases at V and 5 bases at J, leaving 9 bases unmatched. Germline V CDR1 and CDR2: SGHTS, YDEGEE. The chain's CDR3 is CASSFRPTGRTEAFF. In nucleotides, the CDR3 is TGTGCCAGCAGCTTTAGACCGACAGGGAGGACTGAAGCTTTCTTT.

V usage is TRBV11-3 and J usage is TRBJ1-5; D call uncertain. CDR1 SGHNT and CDR2 YENEEA come from the germline V gene. With 0 bases removed from V and 7 bases from J, the gap between germline ends came to 7 bases. CDR3 length: 13 residues. CDR3 sequence reads: CASSLDRGQPQHF. CDR3 in DNA: TGTGCCAGCAGCTTAGATCGTGGCCAGCCCCAGCATTTT.

The chain recombines TRBV13 with TRBJ1-3; tentative D call: TRBD1 (5 bases). V lost 4 bases to trimming and J lost 3 bases, with 22 bases between them. The CDR3 contains 18 residues. Per the germline V gene, CDR1 is PRHDT and CDR2 is FYEKMQ (reference sequence). CDR3: CASSSSATPGRFGNTIYF. CDR3 coding DNA: TGTGCCAGCAGCTCATCCGCCACCCCGGGACGATTTGGAAACACCATATATTTT.

This sequence joins TRBV5-1 and TRBJ2-1, with TRBD1 matching 9 bases. There are 16 residues in the CDR3. Trimming cost V 0 bases and J 7 bases; bases outside gene matches: 8. The germline V gene encodes CDR1 SGHRS and CDR2 YFSETQ. CDR3 amino acids: CASSLAPGQGLNEQFF. The CDR3 region has the DNA TGCGCCAGCAGCTTGGCCCCGGGACAGGGTTTGAATGAGCAGTTCTTC.

This sequence joins TRBV7-9 and TRBJ2-3; the D is unclear. The germline V and J ends were trimmed by 4 bases and 4 bases, with 6 bases remaining between them. The length of the CDR3 is 12 residues. From germline, CDR1 is SEHNR and CDR2 FQNEAQ (reference sequence). This chain's CDR3 is CASSWQADTQYF. The CDR3, as DNA: TGTGCCAGCAGCTGGCAGGCAGATACGCAGTATTTT.